This passage covers 7 T cell receptor beta chains from one sample sequenced in a study of shared T cell receptors in the human thymus. Using immunoSEQ multiplex PCR, the repertoire was profiled, and TCRdb retains in-frame clones only, with some absent. The sample lists hundreds of thousands of clones, approximately 80% occurring once. The same sample was also used in a study of human thymus T cells.

The sequencing sample was made of thymocytes. All receptors derive from a boy under two years old with a congenital heart defect.

This chain joins TRBV13 and TRBJ1-2; maybe TRBD1 (6 bases). The CDR3 is 15 amino acids. The ends were cut back, 5 bases at V and 6 bases at J, with 19 bases in the middle. Germline values: CDR1 PRHDT, CDR2 FYEKMQ (reference sequence). The CDR3 reads CASSPNRAEVDGYTF. The CDR3, as DNA: TGTGCCAGCAGCCCCAACAGGGCCGAAGTAGATGGCTACACCTTC.

The CDR3 DNA reads as TGTGCCAGCAGCTACACCAGGAAGAACAGCGGGGGACCGTTGGCGTACTTC. Its protein is CASSYTRKNSGGPLAYF. V gene TRBV5-6 combines with J gene TRBJ2-4; 8 bases are shared with TRBD2. J was trimmed by 15 bases and V by 3 bases; bases with no gene match: 23. There are 17 residues in the CDR3. The germline V gene has CDR1 SGHDT and CDR2 YYEEEE.

This clone was observed once. This chain joins TRBV9 and TRBJ2-1; TRBD2 agrees at 11 bases. CDR1 is SGDLS and CDR2 is YYNGEE in the germline V gene. Trimming cost V 0 bases and J 2 bases; bases outside gene matches: 4. The CDR3 is made up of 17 amino acids. For the CDR3, the DNA is TGTGCCAGCAGCGTAGTTAGCGGGAGGGTGACCTACAATGAGCAGTTCTTC. Protein product: CASSVVSGRVTYNEQFF.

CDR3 in amino acids: CANPGQGCETQYF. The CDR3 nucleotides are TGTGCCAACCCGGGACAGGGGTGCGAGACCCAGTACTTC. The chain carries TRBV28 and TRBJ2-5; 10 positions match TRBD1. Trimming cost V 10 bases and J 5 bases; bases outside gene matches: 7. Germline V gene sequence: CDR1 MDHEN, CDR2 SYDVKM. The CDR3 is 13 amino acids.

This clone is a singleton in its sample. The chain employs TRBV7-2 and TRBJ2-2, with TRBD2 matching over 8 bases. V shed 5 bases and J 4 bases; nucleotides not matched to a gene: 12. This CDR3 comprises 17 residues. CDR1 is SGHTA, CDR2 FQGNSA, per germline. The CDR3 coding sequence is TGTGCCAGCAGCGACACCCCACTAGCGGTAATCACCGGGGAGCTGTTTTTT. Residues: CASSDTPLAVITGELFF.

The rearrangement links TRBV12-5 to TRBJ2-7; 9 bases align to TRBD2. CDR3 length: 17 residues. After removal of 3 bases from V and 6 bases from J, the junction contained 15 bases not matched to a gene. Germline V gene sequence: CDR1 LGHNT, CDR2 FRNRAP. The CDR3 DNA reads TGTGCTAGTGGTTTCCCCCCGGACGGCGCGGGAGGGGGCGAGCAGTACTTC. The encoded protein is CASGFPPDGAGGGEQYF.

This clone was counted between two and nine times. V usage is TRBV10-1 and J usage is TRBJ2-2; no firm D call. Looked up from germline, CDR1 is WNHNN and CDR2 is SYGVQD (reference sequence). This CDR3 has 14 amino acids. Between the trimmed V and J ends, which lost 7 bases and 4 bases, there was a span of 13 bases. Here the CDR3 DNA reads TGCGCCAGCAACGCCTCCCCCGGCACCGGGGAGCTGTTTTTT. As protein: CASNASPGTGELFF.